The clone carrying this TCR beta chain was observed a handful of times. Its antigen is currently unknown. Expressed TCRB transcripts were sequenced after all isolated RNA was converted to cDNA. Using immunoSEQ multiplex PCR, the repertoire was profiled, and TCRdb retains in-frame clones only, with some absent. The sample lists roughly 260,000 clones, 20% occurring once. This CDR3 spans 13 amino acids. V lost 3 bases, J lost 3 bases, and 9 bases lay in between. This entry comes from a study of beta chain features in type 1 diabetes. Overall study findings and caveats: Among patients with Type 1 diabetes, TCRB CDR3s were moderately but significantly shorter in every one of the four CD4+ subsets.

V usage is TRBV23-1 and J usage is TRBJ2-7; D call uncertain. TRBV23-1 is an open reading frame, and its role is uncertain. The receptor was derived from a woman in her 40s with type 1 diabetes. Material for sequencing was naive CD4+ T cells from blood. The CDR3 region has the DNA TGCGCCAGCAGTCACCGTCGAGACTACGAGCAGTACTTC. Its translation is CASSHRRDYEQYF.